These 14 T cell receptor beta chains originate from one sample sequenced in a study of cytomegalovirus exposure and HLA in healthy donors. PCR used 60 Vbeta primers and 13 Jbeta primers. Assay used: immunoSEQ multiplex PCR; TCRdb lists only in-frame clones, some missing. The repertoire holds roughly 89,000 clones, over 55% seen once, with about 22% in the top ten. The specimen was PBMCs. All receptors come from a woman in her forties or fifties in good health and CMV-seropositive.

The table lists this clone with a count of one. This chain links TRBV10-1 with TRBJ1-2; 8 bases match TRBD1. Germline V gene sequence: CDR1 WNHNN, CDR2 SYGVQD (reference sequence). This CDR3 is built from 17 residues. Trimming at V came to 5 bases and at J to 4 bases, leaving 15 bases not matched to a gene. In nucleotides, the CDR3 is TGCGCCAGCAGTTCGGGAATGGACAGGGAAATTCTCTATGGCTACACCTTC. This gives the protein CASSSGMDREILYGYTF.

The chain joins TRBV28 to TRBJ1-4, with D tentatively TRBD1 (6 bases). The CDR3 is made up of 14 amino acids. CDR1 and CDR2 from the germline V gene are MDHEN and SYDVKM. V lost 3 bases and J lost 7, with 12 bases in between. CDR3 DNA: TGTGCCAGCAGTTTCTTGGGGACATTTGAAAAACTGTTTTTT. Translated: CASSFLGTFEKLFF. The full variable domain, completed using reference TRBV28 and TRBJ1-4, is DVKVTQSSRYLVKRTGEKVFLECVQDMDHENMFWYRQDPGLGLRLIYFSYDVKMKEKGDIPEGYSVSREKKERFSLILESASTNQTSMYLCASSFLGTFEKLFFGSGTQLSVL.

The chain joins TRBV6-1 to TRBJ2-5; 13 bases agree with TRBD2. V trimming: 4 bases; J trimming: 7 bases; junction bases outside the gene matches: 15. This CDR3 is 18 amino acids long. Looked up from germline, CDR1 is MNHNS and CDR2 is SASEGT. The CDR3 bases are TGTGCCAGCAGTGGATCACTGACTAGCGGGGGGCCAGGGGGGACCCAGTACTTC. Translated: CASSGSLTSGGPGGTQYF.

The gene calls are TRBV6-5 and TRBJ2-2; D is perhaps TRBD1 (6 bases). The V gene's germline CDR1 is MNHEY and CDR2 SVGAGI. The V and J ends lost 7 bases and 5 bases respectively, with 14 bases between them. There are 14 residues in the CDR3. CDR3 coding DNA: TGTGCCAGCACCCCTGGTAGGGGGACCGGGGAGCTGTTTTTT. Protein product: CASTPGRGTGELFF.

The gene calls are TRBV6-1 and TRBJ1-6; possibly TRBD1 for D (5 bases). Germline V gene sequence: CDR1 MNHNS, CDR2 SASEGT. Trimming took off 2 bases at V and 0 bases at J, with 14 bases between the two ends. The length of the CDR3 is 18 residues. CDR3 in amino acids: CASSEFPQGDSYNSPLHF. CDR3 in DNA: TGTGCCAGCAGTGAATTTCCGCAGGGCGACTCCTATAATTCACCCCTCCACTTT.

J is TRBJ2-1 and V is TRBV18; the D gene is possibly TRBD2 (7 bases). Between the trimmed V and J ends, which lost 2 bases and 5 bases, there was a span of 13 bases. The CDR3 spans 15 residues. The germline CDR1 and CDR2 sequences are KGHSH and LQKENI. The CDR3, as DNA: TGTGCCAGCTCACCATGGGGGGGGGCCAACAATGAGCAGTTCTTC. Translating it yields CASSPWGGANNEQFF.

J is TRBJ1-5 and V is TRBV30, with TRBD1 identical over 7 bases. Germline CDR1 reads GTSNPN; CDR2 reads SVGIG (reference sequence). This CDR3 contains 13 residues. Trimming cost V 5 bases and J 4 bases; bases outside gene matches: 5. The CDR3 sequence: CAWSDRLNQPQHF. CDR3 sequence (DNA): TGTGCCTGGTCGGACAGGTTAAATCAGCCCCAGCATTTT.

The CDR3 DNA reads TGTGCCAGCAGCTTAACTAGCGGGGGGGTTAATGAGCAGTTCTTC. Translating it yields CASSLTSGGVNEQFF. The chain employs TRBV7-6 and TRBJ2-1, with 13 bases matching TRBD2. Germline-derived CDR1 and CDR2 are SGHVS and FNYEAQ. After removal of 2 bases from V and 7 bases from J, the junction contained 2 bases not matched to a gene. The CDR3 runs 15 residues.

The chain couples TRBV6-1 to TRBJ1-4; D possibly corresponds to TRBD1 (6 bases). Trimming stripped 3 bases from V and 7 bases from J, with 18 bases between. Germline CDR1 MNHNS, CDR2 SASEGT. The CDR3 spans 16 residues. The CDR3 is CASSEVVARGGEKLFF. The CDR3 coding sequence is TGTGCCAGCAGTGAGGTTGTGGCTCGAGGGGGTGAAAAACTGTTTTTT.

The chain carries TRBV5-1 and TRBJ2-5, with TRBD2 matching 7 bases. The ends lost 0 bases at V and 4 bases at J; junction bases unmatched: 12. This CDR3 has 17 residues. Germline V CDR1 and CDR2: SGHRS, YFSETQ. The CDR3 DNA follows: TGCGCCAGCAGCTTGGCCGAGACTAGCTCTTATCTAGAGACCCAGTACTTC. Residues: CASSLAETSSYLETQYF.

The rearrangement joins TRBV11-2 to TRBJ2-1; 8 bases map to TRBD2. Germline V gene sequence: CDR1 SGHAT, CDR2 FQNNGV. This CDR3 has 12 amino acids. J gave up 7 bases and V 5 bases, and 1 base lay outside the gene matches. CDR3 sequence reads: CASSQRGNEQFF. The CDR3 DNA sequence: TGTGCCAGCAGCCAGCGGGGGAATGAGCAGTTCTTC.

V gene TRBV10-2 combines with J gene TRBJ2-5, with D possibly being TRBD1 (5 bases). CDR1 is WSHSY, CDR2 SAAADI, per germline. CDR3 length: 17 residues. The ends were cut back, 0 bases at V and 5 bases at J, with 19 bases in the middle. CDR3 sequence reads: CASSESIGQTRLETQYF. The CDR3 DNA follows: TGCGCCAGCAGTGAGTCCATTGGACAAACAAGGTTGGAGACCCAGTACTTC.

The rearrangement joins TRBV28 to TRBJ1-1, with 12 bases matching TRBD1. V lost 8 bases to trimming and J lost 5 bases; unmatched junction nucleotides: 9. Germline V gene lookup returns CDR1 MDHEN and CDR2 SYDVKM. CDR3 length: 15 residues. The CDR3 loop is CASPLPGQGATEAFF. The CDR3 DNA follows: TGTGCCAGCCCCCTACCGGGACAGGGGGCGACTGAAGCTTTCTTT.

The chain couples TRBV28 to TRBJ2-7; D perhaps matches TRBD1 (6 bases). V gave up 5 bases and J gave up 0 bases, with 17 bases separating them. Per the germline V gene, CDR1 is MDHEN and CDR2 is SYDVKM. The CDR3 totals 16 residues. CDR3 bases: TGTGCCAGCAGTACGTTGGACAGTGAAATCTCCTACGAGCAGTACTTC. As protein: CASSTLDSEISYEQYF.